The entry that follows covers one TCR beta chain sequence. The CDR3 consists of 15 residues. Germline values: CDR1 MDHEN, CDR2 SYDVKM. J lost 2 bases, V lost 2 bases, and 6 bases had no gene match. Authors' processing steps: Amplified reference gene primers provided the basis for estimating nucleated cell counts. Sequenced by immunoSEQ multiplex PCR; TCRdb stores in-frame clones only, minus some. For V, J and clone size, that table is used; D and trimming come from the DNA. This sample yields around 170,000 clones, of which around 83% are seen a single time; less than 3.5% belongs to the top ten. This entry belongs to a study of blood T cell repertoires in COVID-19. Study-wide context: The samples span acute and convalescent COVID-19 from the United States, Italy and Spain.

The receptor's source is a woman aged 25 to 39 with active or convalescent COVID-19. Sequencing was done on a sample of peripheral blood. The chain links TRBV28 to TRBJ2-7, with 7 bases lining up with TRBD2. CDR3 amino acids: CASSLILADAYEQYF. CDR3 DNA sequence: TGTGCCAGCAGTTTAATCCTAGCGGATGCCTACGAGCAGTACTTC.